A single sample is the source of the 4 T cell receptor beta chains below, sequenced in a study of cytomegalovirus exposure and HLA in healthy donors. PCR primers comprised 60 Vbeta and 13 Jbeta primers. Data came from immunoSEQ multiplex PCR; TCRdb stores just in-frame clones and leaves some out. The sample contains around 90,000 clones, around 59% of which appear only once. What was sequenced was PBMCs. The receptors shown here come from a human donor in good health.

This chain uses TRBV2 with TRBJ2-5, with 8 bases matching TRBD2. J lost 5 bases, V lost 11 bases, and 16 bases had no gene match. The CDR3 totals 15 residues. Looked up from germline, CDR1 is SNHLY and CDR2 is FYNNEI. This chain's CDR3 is CAGAGAGEQGETQYF. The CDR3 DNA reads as TGTGCCGGAGCGGGGGCGGGGGAGCAGGGGGAGACCCAGTACTTC.

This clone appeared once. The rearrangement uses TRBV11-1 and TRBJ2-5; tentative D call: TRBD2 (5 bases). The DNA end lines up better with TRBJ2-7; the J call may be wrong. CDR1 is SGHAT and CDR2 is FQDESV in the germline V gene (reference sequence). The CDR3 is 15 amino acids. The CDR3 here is CASSLETHGGYEQYF. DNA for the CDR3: TGTGCCAGCAGCTTAGAGACCCACGGAGGCTACGAGCAGTACTTC.

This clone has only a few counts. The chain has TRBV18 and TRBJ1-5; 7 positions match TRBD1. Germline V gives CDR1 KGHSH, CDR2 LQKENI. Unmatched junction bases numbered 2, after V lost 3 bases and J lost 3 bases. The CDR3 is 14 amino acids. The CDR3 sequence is CASSPTGNNQPQHF. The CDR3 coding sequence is TGTGCCAGCTCACCGACAGGGAACAATCAGCCCCAGCATTTT. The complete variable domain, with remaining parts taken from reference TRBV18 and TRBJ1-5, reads NAGVMQNPRHLVRRRGQEARLRCSPMKGHSHVYWYRQLPEEGLKFMVYLQKENIIDESGMPKERFSAEFPKEGPSILRIQQVVRGDSAAYFCASSPTGNNQPQHFGDGTRLSIL.

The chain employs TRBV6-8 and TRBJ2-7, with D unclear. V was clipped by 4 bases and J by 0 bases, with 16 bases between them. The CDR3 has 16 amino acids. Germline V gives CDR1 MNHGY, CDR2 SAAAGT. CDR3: CASSSQQTTSSYEQYF. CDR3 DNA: TGTGCCAGCAGTTCACAACAGACCACAAGCTCCTACGAGCAGTACTTC.